One and the same sample provided the 16 T cell receptor beta chains below, sequenced in a study of T cells in Graves' hyperthyroidism and ophthalmopathy (dated by TCRdb to between 2017 and 2020). The library was prepared using multiplex PCR. The reads were generated on an Illumina HiSeq 2000. TCR beta CDR3 regions were amplified from RNA transcripts. For the first round of RT-PCR on the TCR CDR3, the HTBI primer set was used together with the Qiagen OneStep RT-PCR kit. TCRdb reprocessed the public reads (quality trimming at Q25 with fastp, clone calling with MiXCR) and kept in-frame beta chains. Each record represents a unique CDR3 protein, reported with the most common genes and DNA among its rows. The table for this sample lists about 350,000 distinct CDR3 sequences; roughly 17% of them were counted only once. Of the sample, 30% to 35% is held by the ten largest clones. Material for sequencing was blood. The receptors originated from a woman aged 30 to 39 with Graves' hyperthyroidism that later progressed to Graves' ophthalmopathy.

This clonotype came up a few times. The chain carries TRBV14 and TRBJ2-2; 9 bases are shared with TRBD1. The CDR3 totals 18 residues. Germline CDR1 reads SGHDN; CDR2 reads FVKESK. The V gene end was trimmed by 3 bases and the J gene end by 6 bases; junction bases not matched to a gene: 14. The DNA of the CDR3 is TGTGCCAGCAGCCACCTGATACAGGGGGCGGGTGTCGCCGGGGAGCTGTTTTTT. Its translation is CASSHLIQGAGVAGELFF.

About this clonotype: A much larger clone lies a single base off, so this may be a read error. The chain is built from TRBV19 and TRBJ2-5; the match to TRBD1 covers 8 bases. Per germline, CDR1 LNHDA and CDR2 SQIVND (reference sequence). This CDR3 has 15 residues. This chain's CDR3 is CASSSGTGVGETRYF. Written as DNA, the CDR3 is TGTGCCAGTAGTTCCGGGACAGGAGTTGGAGAGACCCGGTACTTC.

This clonotype appeared a few times. This chain links TRBV7-9 with TRBJ2-2; D gene uncertain. Germline V lookup: CDR1 SEHNR, CDR2 FQNEAQ (reference sequence). The V and J ends lost 3 bases and 2 bases respectively, with 7 bases between them. This CDR3 region has 14 residues. CDR3 region: CASSLTENTGELFF. Written as DNA, the CDR3 is TGTGCCAGCAGCTTGACCGAAAACACCGGGGAGCTGTTTTTT.

This clonotype has more than one count but fewer than ten. DNA for the CDR3: TGCGCCAGCAGCCAAGTACAAGCGACCGGGGAGCTGTTTTTT. Its translation: CASSQVQATGELFF. The chain carries TRBV4-1 and TRBJ2-2; D gene uncertain. Trimming left V 1 base short and J 5 bases short, with 8 bases between. Germline CDR1 reads MGHRA; CDR2 reads YSYEKL. This CDR3 contains 14 residues.

This clonotype was recorded a few times. The genes are TRBV9 and TRBJ1-2; D remains unclear. V lost 3 bases, J lost 8 bases, and 8 bases lay in between. The CDR3 is made up of 11 amino acids. The germline CDR1 and CDR2 sequences are SGDLS and YYNGEE. CDR3 residues: CASSGARGYTF. DNA for the CDR3: TGTGCCAGCAGCGGGGCGAGGGGCTACACCTTC.

In its sample, this clonotype was seen many times. The chain is built from TRBV2 and TRBJ2-1; 7 nucleotides line up with TRBD1. Trimming took 7 bases from V and 6 from J; bases not matched to a gene: 9. CDR1 and CDR2 from the germline V gene are SNHLY and FYNNEI. The CDR3 consists of 14 residues. The CDR3 DNA reads as TGTGCCAGCATCCTCGACAGGGACGGCAATGAGCAGTTCTTC. It is translated as CASILDRDGNEQFF.

The rearrangement links TRBV29-1 to TRBJ2-5, with D tentatively TRBD1 (6 bases). V dropped 5 bases and J dropped 5 bases, with 15 bases sitting between them. This CDR3 has 13 residues. Germline CDR1 reads SQVTM; CDR2 reads ANQGSEA. The CDR3 region is CSVLTGWGETQYF. The DNA of the CDR3 is TGCAGCGTTCTGACAGGATGGGGGGAGACCCAGTACTTC.

This clonotype was found many times. This chain connects TRBV12-3 or TRBV12-4 to TRBJ2-3; D not certain. CDR3 size: 18 residues. V was cut by 5 bases and J by 2 bases, with 23 bases left in between. The CDR3 spells CASSRRFGYPATTDTQYF. The CDR3 DNA is TGTGCCAGCAGTAGGCGCTTCGGGTACCCGGCGACCACAGATACGCAGTATTTT.

The rearrangement joins TRBV10-2 to TRBJ2-2; tentative D call: TRBD2 (5 bases). This CDR3 spans 14 amino acids. The germline gives CDR1 WSHSY, CDR2 SAAADI. V lost 8 bases to trimming and J lost 1 base, with 11 bases between them. In DNA, the CDR3 is TGCGCCAGCCGACAACTAGTGAACACCGGGGAGCTGTTTTTT. Translating gives CASRQLVNTGELFF.

The sample holds many counts of this clonotype. This chain joins TRBV6-1 and TRBJ1-1, with a weak D call TRBD1 (5 bases). Germline assignment: CDR1 MNHNS and CDR2 SASEGT. This CDR3 is built from 20 residues. The germline V and J ends were trimmed by 5 bases and 1 base, with 29 bases remaining between them. The chain's CDR3 is CASSSKSIQVDGSSNTEAFF. In DNA form, the CDR3 reads TGTGCCAGCAGTTCGAAATCAATACAGGTGGATGGAAGCTCGAACACTGAAGCTTTCTTT.

This chain connects TRBV7-9 to TRBJ2-1; D gene uncertain. Germline V gives CDR1 SEHNR, CDR2 FQNEAQ (reference sequence). CDR3 size: 12 residues. Deletions cut 2 bases from V and 6 bases from J, with 5 bases between. The CDR3 nucleotides are TGTGCCAGCAGCTTATTTTTCAATGAGCAGTTCTTC. Translation: CASSLFFNEQFF.

In its sample, this clonotype was seen a few times. The CDR3 coding sequence is TGCGCCAGCAGCTTGGGAGTACAGGGGTACGAGCAGTACTTC. It codes for CASSLGVQGYEQYF. The V gene is TRBV5-1, the J gene TRBJ2-7; 7 positions agree with TRBD1. This CDR3 spans 14 amino acids. Per the germline V gene, CDR1 is SGHRS and CDR2 is YFSETQ. J was trimmed by 4 bases and V by 0 bases; bases with no gene match: 4.

This clonotype was found many times. V usage is TRBV29-1 and J usage is TRBJ1-2, with D tentatively TRBD1 (5 bases). Trimming removed 7 bases at V and 4 bases at J, with 19 bases between. CDR1 is SQVTM, CDR2 ANQGSEA, per germline. The CDR3 has 14 amino acids. This CDR3 is CSAVDGGDGYGYTF. The CDR3 bases are TGCAGCGCCGTAGACGGGGGGGACGGCTATGGCTACACCTTC. The full variable domain, in which reference TRBV29-1 and TRBJ1-2 provide the parts outside the CDR3, is SAVISQKPSRDICQRGTSLTIQCQVDSQVTMMFWYRQQPGQSLTLIATANQGSEATYESGFVIDKFPISRPNLTFSTLTVSNMSPEDSSIYLCSAVDGGDGYGYTFGSGTRLTVV.

This clonotype has only a few counts. Given the absence of the conserved phenylalanine or tryptophan at the CDR3 end, a read error is likely. The chain joins TRBV6-9 to TRBJ1-2; D perhaps matches TRBD1 (6 bases). Between the trimmed V and J ends, which lost 3 bases and 7 bases, there was a span of 18 bases. This CDR3 contains 15 residues. Germline-derived CDR1 and CDR2 are MNHGY and SVAAGI. CDR3 sequence reads: CASSYGSGAPAGYTL. The CDR3 nucleotides read TGTGCCAGCAGTTACGGCTCAGGGGCGCCGGCTGGCTACACCCTC.

This clonotype was seen repeatedly, ten times or more. This chain joins TRBV5-1 and TRBJ2-1; 8 nucleotides match TRBD2. The CDR3 consists of 16 residues. The junction had 11 bases not matched to a gene; V was cut back by 2 bases and J by 7 bases. The germline V gene encodes CDR1 SGHRS and CDR2 YFSETQ. CDR3 DNA: TGCGCCAGCAGCTTTACCGCTAGCGGGTCGTATAATGAGCAGTTCTTC. Encoded protein: CASSFTASGSYNEQFF.

The chain carries TRBV6-2 or TRBV6-3 and TRBJ2-1; a weak D match, TRBD1 (6 bases). Per germline, CDR1 MNHEY and CDR2 SVGEGT. Trimming took off 7 bases at V and 4 bases at J, with 14 bases between the two ends. The CDR3 is 14 amino acids. The CDR3 spells CASNTGHEYNEQFF. Written as DNA, the CDR3 is TGTGCCAGCAATACAGGGCACGAATACAATGAGCAGTTCTTC.